This TCR beta chain was found in a study of CD8+CD57+ T cells in acquired aplastic anemia. General observations from the study: Both patients and controls carried the same twenty-nine CD8+ CDR3 sequences.

About this clonotype itself: Its antigen is not identified.

Trimming removed 6 bases at V and 4 bases at J, with 18 bases between. The CDR3 is made up of 15 amino acids. Genomic DNA provided the template from which TCR beta VDJ and CDR3 profiles were obtained. TCRdb analysed the reads with MiXCR anew, one entry per CDR3 protein. The table lists over 200,000 distinct CDR3 sequences, 60% to 65% of them singletons. This chain uses TRBV12-3 or TRBV12-4 with TRBJ1-2; a possible D gene is TRBD1 (5 bases). This receptor was identified in a human donor in good health. The sequencing sample was made of sorted CD4+, CD8+, or CD8+CD57+ T cells (not recorded which) from PBMCs. CDR3: CASSPRDSHFYGYTF. The CDR3, as DNA: TGTGCCAGCAGCCCACGGGACTCCCATTTCTATGGCTACACCTTC.